The clone carrying this TCR beta chain was recorded at least ten times. What it binds is unknown. It was uncontrolled infection, other autoimmune disease, pregnancy or lactation that excluded patients. Orbital computed tomography and thyroid ultrasound, together with serum TRAb and thyroxine and clinical symptoms, were used for diagnoses. The sample comes from a study of T cells in Graves' hyperthyroidism and ophthalmopathy. Findings and limits, study-wide: Ophthalmopathy and stable hyperthyroidism were separated by a 13 V-J model. The blood repertoire included most of the expanded thyroid clonotypes above 0.001.

CDR3 size: 15 residues. Trimming took off 6 bases at V and 5 bases at J, with 19 bases between the two ends. The V gene's germline CDR1 is SGHAT and CDR2 FQNNGV. RNA transcripts yielded amplified TCR beta CDR3 regions. TCR CDR3 underwent first-round RT-PCR with the HTBI primer set. TCRdb passed the multiplex PCR reads through MiXCR, listing each CDR3 protein once. The sample consists of roughly 640,000 distinct CDR3 sequences, about a sixth of them appearing once. This receptor was identified in a woman aged 35 to 49 with Graves' ophthalmopathy. The sequenced sample was blood. The V and J genes are TRBV11-2 and TRBJ2-5; a possible D gene is TRBD1 (6 bases). CDR3 loop: CASRPAWGPWETQYF. In nucleotides, the CDR3 is TGTGCCAGCAGGCCGGCTTGGGGGCCGTGGGAGACCCAGTACTTC.